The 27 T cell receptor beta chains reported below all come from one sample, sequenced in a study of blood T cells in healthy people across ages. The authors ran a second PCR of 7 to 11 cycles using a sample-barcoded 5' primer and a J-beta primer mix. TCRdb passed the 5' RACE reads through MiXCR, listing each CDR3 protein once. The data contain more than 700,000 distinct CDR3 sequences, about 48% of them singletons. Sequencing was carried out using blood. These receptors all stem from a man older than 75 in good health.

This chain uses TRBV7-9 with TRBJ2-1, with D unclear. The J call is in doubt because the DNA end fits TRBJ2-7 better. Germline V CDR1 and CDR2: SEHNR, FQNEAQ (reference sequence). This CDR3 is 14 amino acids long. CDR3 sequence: CASRLPFPYNEQYF. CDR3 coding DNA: TGTGCCAGCAGACTGCCGTTCCCCTACAATGAGCAGTACTTC.

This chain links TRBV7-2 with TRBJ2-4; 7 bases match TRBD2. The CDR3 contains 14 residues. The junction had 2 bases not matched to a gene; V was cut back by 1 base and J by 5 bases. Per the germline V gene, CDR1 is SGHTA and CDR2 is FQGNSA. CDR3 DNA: TGTGCCAGCAGCTTAGGCGGGAGACAAAACATTCAGTACTTC. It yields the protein CASSLGGRQNIQYF. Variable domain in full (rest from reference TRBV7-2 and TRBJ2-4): GAGVSQSPSNKVTEKGKDVELRCDPISGHTALYWYRQSLGQGLEFLIYFQGNSAPDKSGLPSDRFSAERTGGSVSTLTIQRTQQEDSAVYLCASSLGGRQNIQYFGAGTRLSVL.

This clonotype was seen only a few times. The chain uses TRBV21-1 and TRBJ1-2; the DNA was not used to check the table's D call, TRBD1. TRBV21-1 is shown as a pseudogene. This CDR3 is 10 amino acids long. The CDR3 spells CATQGYGYTF. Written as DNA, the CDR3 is TGTGCCACCCAGGGCTATGGCTACACCTTC.

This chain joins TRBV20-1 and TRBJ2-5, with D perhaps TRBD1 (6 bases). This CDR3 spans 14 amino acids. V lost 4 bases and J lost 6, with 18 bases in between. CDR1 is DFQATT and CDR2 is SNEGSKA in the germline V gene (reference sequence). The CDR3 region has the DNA TGCAGTGCTAAAATCCCCACAGGGATAAAGACCCAGTACTTC. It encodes CSAKIPTGIKTQYF.

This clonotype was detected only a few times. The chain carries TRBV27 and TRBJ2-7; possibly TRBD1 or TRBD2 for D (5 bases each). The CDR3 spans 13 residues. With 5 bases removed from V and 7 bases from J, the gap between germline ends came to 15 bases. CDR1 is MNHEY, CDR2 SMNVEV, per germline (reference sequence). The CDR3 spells CASSPTAAGEQYF. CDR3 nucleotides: TGTGCCAGCAGTCCGACAGCGGCTGGGGAGCAGTACTTC.

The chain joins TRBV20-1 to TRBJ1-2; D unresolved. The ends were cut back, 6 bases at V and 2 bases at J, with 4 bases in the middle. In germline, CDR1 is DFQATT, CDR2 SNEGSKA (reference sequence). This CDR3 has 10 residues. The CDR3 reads CSAPNYGYTF. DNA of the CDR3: TGCAGTGCCCCCAACTATGGCTACACCTTC.

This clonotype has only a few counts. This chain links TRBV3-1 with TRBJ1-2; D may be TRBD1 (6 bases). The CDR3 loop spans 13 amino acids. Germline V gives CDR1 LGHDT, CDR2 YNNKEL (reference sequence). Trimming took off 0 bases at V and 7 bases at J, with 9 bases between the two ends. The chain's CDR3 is CASSQEGAGGYTF. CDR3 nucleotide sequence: TGTGCCAGCAGCCAAGAGGGGGCAGGTGGCTACACCTTC.

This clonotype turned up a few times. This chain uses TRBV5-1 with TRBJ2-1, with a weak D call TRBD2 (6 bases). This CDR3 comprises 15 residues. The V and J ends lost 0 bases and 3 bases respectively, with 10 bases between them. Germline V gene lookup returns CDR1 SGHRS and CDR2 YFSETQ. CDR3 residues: CASSLATGVYNEQFF. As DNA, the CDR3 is TGCGCCAGCAGCTTGGCCACGGGAGTCTACAATGAGCAGTTCTTC.

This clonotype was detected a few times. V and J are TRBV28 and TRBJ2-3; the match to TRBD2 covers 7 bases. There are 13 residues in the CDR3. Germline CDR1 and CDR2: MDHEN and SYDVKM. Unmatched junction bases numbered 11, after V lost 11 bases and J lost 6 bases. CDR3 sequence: CAGGTNLSDTQYF. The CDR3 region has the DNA TGTGCCGGCGGGACTAACTTGTCGGATACGCAGTATTTT. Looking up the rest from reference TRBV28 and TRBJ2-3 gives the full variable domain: DVKVTQSSRYLVKRTGEKVFLECVQDMDHENMFWYRQDPGLGLRLIYFSYDVKMKEKGDIPEGYSVSREKKERFSLILESASTNQTSMYLCAGGTNLSDTQYFGPGTRLTVL.

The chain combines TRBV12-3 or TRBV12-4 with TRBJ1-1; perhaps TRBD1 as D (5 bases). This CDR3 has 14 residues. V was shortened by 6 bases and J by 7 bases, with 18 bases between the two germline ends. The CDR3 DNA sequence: TGTGCCAGCAGCCCAGAGCTCCGGGACCGTGAAGCTTTCTTT. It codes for CASSPELRDREAFF.

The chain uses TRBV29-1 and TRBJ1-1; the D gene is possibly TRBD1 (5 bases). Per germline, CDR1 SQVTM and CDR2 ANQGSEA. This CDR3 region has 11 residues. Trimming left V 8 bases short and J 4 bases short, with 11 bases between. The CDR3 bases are TGCAGCCCGGGGCAGGTCACTGAAGCTTTCTTT. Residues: CSPGQVTEAFF.

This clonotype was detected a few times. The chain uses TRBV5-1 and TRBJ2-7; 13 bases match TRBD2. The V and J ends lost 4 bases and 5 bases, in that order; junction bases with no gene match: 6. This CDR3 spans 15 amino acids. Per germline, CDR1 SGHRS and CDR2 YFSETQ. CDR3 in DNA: TGCGCCAGCAGCCAACAACTAGCGGGAGGGCACGAGCAGTACTTC. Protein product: CASSQQLAGGHEQYF.

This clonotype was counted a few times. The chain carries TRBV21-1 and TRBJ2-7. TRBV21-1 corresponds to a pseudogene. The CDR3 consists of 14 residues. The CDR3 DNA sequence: TGTGCCAGCACCGATGACGGCGTGGCCTACGAGCAGTACTTC. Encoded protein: CASTDDGVAYEQYF.

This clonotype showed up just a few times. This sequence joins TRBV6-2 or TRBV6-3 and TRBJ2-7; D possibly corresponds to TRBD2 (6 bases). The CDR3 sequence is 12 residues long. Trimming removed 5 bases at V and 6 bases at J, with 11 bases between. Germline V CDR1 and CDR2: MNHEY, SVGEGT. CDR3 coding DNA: TGTGCCAGCAGTCGGGACTGGCGCGAGCAGTACTTC. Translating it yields CASSRDWREQYF.

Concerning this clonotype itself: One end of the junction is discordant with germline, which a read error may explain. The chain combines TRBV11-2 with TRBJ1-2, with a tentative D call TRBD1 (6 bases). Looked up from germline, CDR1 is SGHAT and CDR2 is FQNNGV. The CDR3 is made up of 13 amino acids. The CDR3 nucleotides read TGTGCCAGCAGCCCCCGGACAGACTATGGCTGCACCTTC. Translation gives CASSPRTDYGCTF.

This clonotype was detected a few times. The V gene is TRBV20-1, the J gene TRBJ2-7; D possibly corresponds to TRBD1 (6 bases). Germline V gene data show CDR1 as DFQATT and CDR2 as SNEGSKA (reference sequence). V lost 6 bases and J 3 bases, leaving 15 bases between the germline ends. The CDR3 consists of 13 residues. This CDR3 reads CSAEANRVYEQYF. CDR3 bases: TGCAGTGCCGAAGCAAACAGGGTCTACGAGCAGTACTTC.

This CDR3 is CASSYSGTSGRTDTQYF. The CDR3 DNA reads as TGTGCCAGCAGTTACTCCGGGACTAGCGGGAGAACAGATACGCAGTATTTT. J is TRBJ2-3 and V is TRBV12-3 or TRBV12-4, with TRBD2 matching over 14 bases. J lost 3 bases, V lost 4 bases, and 6 bases had no gene match. The length of the CDR3 is 17 residues.

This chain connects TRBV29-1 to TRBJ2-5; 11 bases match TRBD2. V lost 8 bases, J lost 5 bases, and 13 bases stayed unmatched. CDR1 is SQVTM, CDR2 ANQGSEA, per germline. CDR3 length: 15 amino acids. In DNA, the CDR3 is TGCAGCTCCAGACTCACTAGCGGGAGAATGGAGACCCAGTACTTC. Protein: CSSRLTSGRMETQYF.

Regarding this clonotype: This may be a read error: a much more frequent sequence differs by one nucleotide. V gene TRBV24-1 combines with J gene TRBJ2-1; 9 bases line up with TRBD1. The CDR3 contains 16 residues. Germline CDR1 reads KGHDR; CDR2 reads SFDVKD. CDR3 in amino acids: CATSEPRTGVGNEQIF. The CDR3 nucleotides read TGTGCCACCAGTGAGCCTCGGACAGGGGTGGGCAATGAGCAGATCTTC.

DNA of the CDR3: TGTGCCAGCAGCGCTCGGACTAGCGGGAGTTTTGGCCCCGGTGAGCAGTTCTTC. It yields the protein CASSARTSGSFGPGEQFF. V gene TRBV9 combines with J gene TRBJ2-1; TRBD2 matches 13 bases. This CDR3 has 18 residues. The germline V gene has CDR1 SGDLS and CDR2 YYNGEE. Germline trimming cut 3 bases from V and 9 bases from J; bases unmatched to any gene: 15.

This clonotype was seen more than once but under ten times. CDR3 sequence (DNA): TGCGCCAGCAGCTTAAGGAGAAATGGAGATACGCAGTATTTT. Its protein is CASSLRRNGDTQYF. The chain recombines TRBV5-1 with TRBJ2-3, with D uncertain. With 2 bases removed from V and 5 bases from J, the gap between germline ends came to 12 bases. The germline CDR1 and CDR2 sequences are SGHRS and YFSETQ. The CDR3 sequence is 14 residues long.

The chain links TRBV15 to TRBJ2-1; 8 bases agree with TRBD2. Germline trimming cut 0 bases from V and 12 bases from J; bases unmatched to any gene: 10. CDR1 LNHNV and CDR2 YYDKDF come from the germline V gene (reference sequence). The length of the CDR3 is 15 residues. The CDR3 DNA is TGTGCCACCAGCAGAGAAGCGGGAGCCCACTTAGGGCAGTTCTTC. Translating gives CATSREAGAHLGQFF.

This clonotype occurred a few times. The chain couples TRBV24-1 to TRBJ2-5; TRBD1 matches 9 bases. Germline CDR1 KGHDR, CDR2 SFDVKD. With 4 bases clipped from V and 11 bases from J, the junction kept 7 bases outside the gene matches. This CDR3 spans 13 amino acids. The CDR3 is CATSDDATGGQYF. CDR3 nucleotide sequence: TGTGCCACCAGTGACGACGCGACAGGGGGGCAGTACTTC.

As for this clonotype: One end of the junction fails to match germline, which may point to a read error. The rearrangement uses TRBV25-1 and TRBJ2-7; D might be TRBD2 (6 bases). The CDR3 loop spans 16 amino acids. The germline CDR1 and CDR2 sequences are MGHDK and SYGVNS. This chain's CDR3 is CANSPRTSRSSYEQYF. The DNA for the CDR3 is TGTGCCAACAGTCCCCGTACTAGCCGAAGCTCCTACGAGCAGTACTTC.

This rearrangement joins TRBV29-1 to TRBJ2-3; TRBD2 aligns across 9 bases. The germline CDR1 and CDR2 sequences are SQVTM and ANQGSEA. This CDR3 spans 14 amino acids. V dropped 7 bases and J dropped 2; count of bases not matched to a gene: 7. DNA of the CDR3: TGCAGCGCAGTAGCGGGAGTGGACACAGATACGCAGTATTTT. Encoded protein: CSAVAGVDTDTQYF.

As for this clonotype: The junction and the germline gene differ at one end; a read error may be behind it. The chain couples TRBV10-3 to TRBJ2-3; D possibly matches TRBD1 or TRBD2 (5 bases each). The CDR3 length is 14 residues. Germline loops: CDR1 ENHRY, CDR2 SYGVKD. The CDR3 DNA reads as TGTGCCATCGGTGAGTCGACAGCGGACCTATACGCGTATTTT. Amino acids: CAIGESTADLYAYF.

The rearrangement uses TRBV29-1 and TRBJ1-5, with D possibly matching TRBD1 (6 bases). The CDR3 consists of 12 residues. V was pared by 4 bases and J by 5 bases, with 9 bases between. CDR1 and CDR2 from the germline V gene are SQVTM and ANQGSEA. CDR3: CSVAGADQPQHF. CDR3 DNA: TGCAGCGTTGCAGGGGCCGATCAGCCCCAGCATTTT.